Listed here are 14 T cell receptor beta chains from one sample, sequenced in a study of human T cells and chemical hapten exposure. MiXCR, run by TCRdb on the RACE reads, gives a single entry per CDR3 protein. The sample records some 200,000 distinct CDR3 sequences, more than 20% being singletons. Time point denoted: patch test 1, 2 weeks after DPC sensitization. Specified treatment: therapeutic diphenylcyclopropenone sensitization with weekly scalp DPC. Specimen: whole blood, collected in connection with sensitization to the hapten diphenylcyclopropenone (DPC). Receptors were obtained from a woman between 50 and 59 years old with alopecia areata. Some clones in this sample may be carry-over from other donors' samples.

This clonotype showed up just a few times. The V call is TRBV5-1, the J call TRBJ2-7; either TRBD1 or TRBD2 may fit D (6 bases each). The germline V gene encodes CDR1 SGHRS and CDR2 YFSETQ. The CDR3 consists of 14 residues. V lost 1 base and J 3 bases, leaving 11 bases between the germline ends. The CDR3, as DNA: TGCGCCAGCAGCTTGTCGGGGGCGAACTACGAGCAGTACTTC. This gives the protein CASSLSGANYEQYF.

This clonotype has just one count. The chain recombines TRBV10-3 with TRBJ2-1; 9 positions match TRBD1. The CDR3 loop spans 16 amino acids. From germline, CDR1 is ENHRY and CDR2 SYGVKD. The ends lost 4 bases at V and 6 bases at J; junction bases unmatched: 10. The chain's CDR3 is CAISAASGQGSNEQFF. CDR3 coding DNA: TGTGCCATCAGTGCGGCTTCGGGACAGGGATCCAATGAGCAGTTCTTC.

V is TRBV5-1 and J is TRBJ2-6; weak D call: TRBD2 (5 bases). Deletions cut 0 bases from V and 0 bases from J, with 10 bases between. The CDR3 consists of 17 residues. The germline V gene has CDR1 SGHRS and CDR2 YFSETQ. CDR3 bases: TGCGCCAGCAGCTTGGTCGGGGATAGCTCTGGGGCCAACGTCCTGACTTTC. Encoded protein: CASSLVGDSSGANVLTF.

The sample holds a few counts of this clonotype. The CDR3 here is CASTQGVDTQYF. CDR3 nucleotide sequence: TGTGCCAGCACTCAGGGCGTCGATACGCAGTATTTT. The chain is built from TRBV7-9 and TRBJ2-3; possible D gene TRBD1, 5 bases. Germline lookup yields CDR1 SEHNR and CDR2 FQNEAQ (reference sequence). Between the trimmed V and J ends, which lost 7 bases and 6 bases, there was a span of 11 bases. The CDR3 length is 12 residues.

This chain connects TRBV29-1 to TRBJ2-1, with TRBD1 matching 10 bases. V was pared by 0 bases and J by 2 bases, with 7 bases of the junction left unmatched. The CDR3 covers 17 residues. Germline V gene data show CDR1 as SQVTM and CDR2 as ANQGSEA. The CDR3 coding sequence is TGCAGCGTTGAAGAGCCGGACAGGGGGAATGCCTACAATGAGCAGTTCTTC. Translating it yields CSVEEPDRGNAYNEQFF.

V and J are TRBV5-1 and TRBJ1-1; 11 bases agree with TRBD1. The CDR3 is 17 residues long. Unmatched junction bases numbered 15, after V lost 6 bases and J lost 5 bases. The germline CDR1 and CDR2 sequences are SGHRS and YFSETQ. CDR3 sequence reads: CASNPGTGGVPGTEAFF. The DNA for the CDR3 is TGCGCCAGCAACCCCGGGACAGGGGGTGTCCCGGGAACTGAAGCTTTCTTT.

This clonotype was found a few times. The chain links TRBV15 to TRBJ2-3; D is unresolved. Trimming took off 4 bases at V and 2 bases at J, with 1 base between the two ends. CDR3 size: 11 residues. The V gene's germline CDR1 is LNHNV and CDR2 YYDKDF (reference sequence). The CDR3 loop reads CATSTTDTQYF. As DNA, the CDR3 is TGTGCCACCAGCACCACAGATACGCAGTATTTT. Combining the CDR3 with reference TRBV15 and TRBJ2-3 gives the whole variable domain DAMVIQNPRYQVTQFGKPVTLSCSQTLNHNVMYWYQQKSSQAPKLLFHYYDKDFNNEADTPDNFQSRRPNTSFCFLDIRSPGLGDTAMYLCATSTTDTQYFGPGTRLTVL.

This clonotype was found many times. V gene TRBV28 combines with J gene TRBJ2-7; either TRBD1 or TRBD2 may fit D (6 bases each). The CDR3 is 15 amino acids. Looked up from germline, CDR1 is MDHEN and CDR2 is SYDVKM. V lost 3 bases to trimming and J lost 5 bases, with 17 bases between them. DNA of the CDR3: TGTGCCAGCAGTTTTGGGGGCAGTTGGACTAACGAGCAGTACTTC. It translates to CASSFGGSWTNEQYF.

The V gene is TRBV5-1, the J gene TRBJ1-6; TRBD1 matches 8 bases. The CDR3 totals 14 residues. Germline assignment: CDR1 SGHRS and CDR2 YFSETQ. V was clipped by 0 bases and J by 10 bases; unmatched bases: 3. The chain's CDR3 is CASSLANRGSPLHF. In DNA, the CDR3 is TGCGCCAGCAGCTTGGCGAACAGGGGGTCACCCCTCCACTTT.

The chain couples TRBV18 to TRBJ2-7; perhaps TRBD2 as D (5 bases). The germline V gene has CDR1 KGHSH and CDR2 LQKENI. V dropped 0 bases and J dropped 3 bases, with 12 bases sitting between them. CDR3 length equals 15 residues. CDR3 in amino acids: CASSPPGSAHYEQYF. In DNA, the CDR3 is TGTGCCAGCTCACCACCGGGGAGTGCACACTACGAGCAGTACTTC.

This clonotype was seen a handful of times. The chain uses TRBV20-1 and TRBJ2-2, with D possibly TRBD2 on 5 matching bases. Deletions cut 3 bases from V and 5 bases from J, with 10 bases between. The CDR3 covers 13 residues. Germline loops: CDR1 DFQATT, CDR2 SNEGSKA (reference sequence). The CDR3 DNA sequence: TGCAGTGCTAGGGTTCGGGGAACCGGGGAGCTGTTTTTT. It specifies CSARVRGTGELFF.

This chain connects TRBV3-1 to TRBJ2-7; no definite D call. This CDR3 spans 12 amino acids. The V gene lost 1 base and the J gene lost 3 bases, with 4 bases spanning the gap. Germline assignment: CDR1 LGHDT and CDR2 YNNKEL (reference sequence). DNA of the CDR3: TGTGCCAGCAGCCAAGGTTTCTACGAGCAGTACTTC. As protein: CASSQGFYEQYF.

This clonotype was seen more than once but under ten times. The junction and the germline gene differ at one end; a read error may be behind it. J is TRBJ1-1 and V is TRBV5-1; possible D gene TRBD1, 5 bases. Germline CDR1 is SGHRS and CDR2 is YFSETQ. This CDR3 comprises 12 residues. CDR3 in amino acids: CASSLGDTEAFF. CDR3 nucleotide sequence: TGTGCCAGCAGCTTAGGGGACACTGAAGCTTTCTTT. Drawing the rest from reference TRBV5-1 and TRBJ1-1, the complete variable domain is KAGVTQTPRYLIKTRGQQVTLSCSPISGHRSVSWYQQTPGQGLQFLFEYFSETQRNKGNFPGRFSGRQFSNSRSEMNVSTLELGDSALYLCASSLGDTEAFFGQGTRLTVV.

This clonotype has a handful of counts. The chain joins TRBV20-1 to TRBJ1-1; tentatively, D is TRBD1 (6 bases). Germline V gene lookup returns CDR1 DFQATT and CDR2 SNEGSKA (reference sequence). V lost 6 bases to trimming and J lost 1 base, with 15 bases between them. There are 14 residues in the CDR3. The CDR3 bases are TGCAGTGCCGAAGGGGGACCCACGAACACTGAAGCTTTCTTT. This codes for CSAEGGPTNTEAFF.